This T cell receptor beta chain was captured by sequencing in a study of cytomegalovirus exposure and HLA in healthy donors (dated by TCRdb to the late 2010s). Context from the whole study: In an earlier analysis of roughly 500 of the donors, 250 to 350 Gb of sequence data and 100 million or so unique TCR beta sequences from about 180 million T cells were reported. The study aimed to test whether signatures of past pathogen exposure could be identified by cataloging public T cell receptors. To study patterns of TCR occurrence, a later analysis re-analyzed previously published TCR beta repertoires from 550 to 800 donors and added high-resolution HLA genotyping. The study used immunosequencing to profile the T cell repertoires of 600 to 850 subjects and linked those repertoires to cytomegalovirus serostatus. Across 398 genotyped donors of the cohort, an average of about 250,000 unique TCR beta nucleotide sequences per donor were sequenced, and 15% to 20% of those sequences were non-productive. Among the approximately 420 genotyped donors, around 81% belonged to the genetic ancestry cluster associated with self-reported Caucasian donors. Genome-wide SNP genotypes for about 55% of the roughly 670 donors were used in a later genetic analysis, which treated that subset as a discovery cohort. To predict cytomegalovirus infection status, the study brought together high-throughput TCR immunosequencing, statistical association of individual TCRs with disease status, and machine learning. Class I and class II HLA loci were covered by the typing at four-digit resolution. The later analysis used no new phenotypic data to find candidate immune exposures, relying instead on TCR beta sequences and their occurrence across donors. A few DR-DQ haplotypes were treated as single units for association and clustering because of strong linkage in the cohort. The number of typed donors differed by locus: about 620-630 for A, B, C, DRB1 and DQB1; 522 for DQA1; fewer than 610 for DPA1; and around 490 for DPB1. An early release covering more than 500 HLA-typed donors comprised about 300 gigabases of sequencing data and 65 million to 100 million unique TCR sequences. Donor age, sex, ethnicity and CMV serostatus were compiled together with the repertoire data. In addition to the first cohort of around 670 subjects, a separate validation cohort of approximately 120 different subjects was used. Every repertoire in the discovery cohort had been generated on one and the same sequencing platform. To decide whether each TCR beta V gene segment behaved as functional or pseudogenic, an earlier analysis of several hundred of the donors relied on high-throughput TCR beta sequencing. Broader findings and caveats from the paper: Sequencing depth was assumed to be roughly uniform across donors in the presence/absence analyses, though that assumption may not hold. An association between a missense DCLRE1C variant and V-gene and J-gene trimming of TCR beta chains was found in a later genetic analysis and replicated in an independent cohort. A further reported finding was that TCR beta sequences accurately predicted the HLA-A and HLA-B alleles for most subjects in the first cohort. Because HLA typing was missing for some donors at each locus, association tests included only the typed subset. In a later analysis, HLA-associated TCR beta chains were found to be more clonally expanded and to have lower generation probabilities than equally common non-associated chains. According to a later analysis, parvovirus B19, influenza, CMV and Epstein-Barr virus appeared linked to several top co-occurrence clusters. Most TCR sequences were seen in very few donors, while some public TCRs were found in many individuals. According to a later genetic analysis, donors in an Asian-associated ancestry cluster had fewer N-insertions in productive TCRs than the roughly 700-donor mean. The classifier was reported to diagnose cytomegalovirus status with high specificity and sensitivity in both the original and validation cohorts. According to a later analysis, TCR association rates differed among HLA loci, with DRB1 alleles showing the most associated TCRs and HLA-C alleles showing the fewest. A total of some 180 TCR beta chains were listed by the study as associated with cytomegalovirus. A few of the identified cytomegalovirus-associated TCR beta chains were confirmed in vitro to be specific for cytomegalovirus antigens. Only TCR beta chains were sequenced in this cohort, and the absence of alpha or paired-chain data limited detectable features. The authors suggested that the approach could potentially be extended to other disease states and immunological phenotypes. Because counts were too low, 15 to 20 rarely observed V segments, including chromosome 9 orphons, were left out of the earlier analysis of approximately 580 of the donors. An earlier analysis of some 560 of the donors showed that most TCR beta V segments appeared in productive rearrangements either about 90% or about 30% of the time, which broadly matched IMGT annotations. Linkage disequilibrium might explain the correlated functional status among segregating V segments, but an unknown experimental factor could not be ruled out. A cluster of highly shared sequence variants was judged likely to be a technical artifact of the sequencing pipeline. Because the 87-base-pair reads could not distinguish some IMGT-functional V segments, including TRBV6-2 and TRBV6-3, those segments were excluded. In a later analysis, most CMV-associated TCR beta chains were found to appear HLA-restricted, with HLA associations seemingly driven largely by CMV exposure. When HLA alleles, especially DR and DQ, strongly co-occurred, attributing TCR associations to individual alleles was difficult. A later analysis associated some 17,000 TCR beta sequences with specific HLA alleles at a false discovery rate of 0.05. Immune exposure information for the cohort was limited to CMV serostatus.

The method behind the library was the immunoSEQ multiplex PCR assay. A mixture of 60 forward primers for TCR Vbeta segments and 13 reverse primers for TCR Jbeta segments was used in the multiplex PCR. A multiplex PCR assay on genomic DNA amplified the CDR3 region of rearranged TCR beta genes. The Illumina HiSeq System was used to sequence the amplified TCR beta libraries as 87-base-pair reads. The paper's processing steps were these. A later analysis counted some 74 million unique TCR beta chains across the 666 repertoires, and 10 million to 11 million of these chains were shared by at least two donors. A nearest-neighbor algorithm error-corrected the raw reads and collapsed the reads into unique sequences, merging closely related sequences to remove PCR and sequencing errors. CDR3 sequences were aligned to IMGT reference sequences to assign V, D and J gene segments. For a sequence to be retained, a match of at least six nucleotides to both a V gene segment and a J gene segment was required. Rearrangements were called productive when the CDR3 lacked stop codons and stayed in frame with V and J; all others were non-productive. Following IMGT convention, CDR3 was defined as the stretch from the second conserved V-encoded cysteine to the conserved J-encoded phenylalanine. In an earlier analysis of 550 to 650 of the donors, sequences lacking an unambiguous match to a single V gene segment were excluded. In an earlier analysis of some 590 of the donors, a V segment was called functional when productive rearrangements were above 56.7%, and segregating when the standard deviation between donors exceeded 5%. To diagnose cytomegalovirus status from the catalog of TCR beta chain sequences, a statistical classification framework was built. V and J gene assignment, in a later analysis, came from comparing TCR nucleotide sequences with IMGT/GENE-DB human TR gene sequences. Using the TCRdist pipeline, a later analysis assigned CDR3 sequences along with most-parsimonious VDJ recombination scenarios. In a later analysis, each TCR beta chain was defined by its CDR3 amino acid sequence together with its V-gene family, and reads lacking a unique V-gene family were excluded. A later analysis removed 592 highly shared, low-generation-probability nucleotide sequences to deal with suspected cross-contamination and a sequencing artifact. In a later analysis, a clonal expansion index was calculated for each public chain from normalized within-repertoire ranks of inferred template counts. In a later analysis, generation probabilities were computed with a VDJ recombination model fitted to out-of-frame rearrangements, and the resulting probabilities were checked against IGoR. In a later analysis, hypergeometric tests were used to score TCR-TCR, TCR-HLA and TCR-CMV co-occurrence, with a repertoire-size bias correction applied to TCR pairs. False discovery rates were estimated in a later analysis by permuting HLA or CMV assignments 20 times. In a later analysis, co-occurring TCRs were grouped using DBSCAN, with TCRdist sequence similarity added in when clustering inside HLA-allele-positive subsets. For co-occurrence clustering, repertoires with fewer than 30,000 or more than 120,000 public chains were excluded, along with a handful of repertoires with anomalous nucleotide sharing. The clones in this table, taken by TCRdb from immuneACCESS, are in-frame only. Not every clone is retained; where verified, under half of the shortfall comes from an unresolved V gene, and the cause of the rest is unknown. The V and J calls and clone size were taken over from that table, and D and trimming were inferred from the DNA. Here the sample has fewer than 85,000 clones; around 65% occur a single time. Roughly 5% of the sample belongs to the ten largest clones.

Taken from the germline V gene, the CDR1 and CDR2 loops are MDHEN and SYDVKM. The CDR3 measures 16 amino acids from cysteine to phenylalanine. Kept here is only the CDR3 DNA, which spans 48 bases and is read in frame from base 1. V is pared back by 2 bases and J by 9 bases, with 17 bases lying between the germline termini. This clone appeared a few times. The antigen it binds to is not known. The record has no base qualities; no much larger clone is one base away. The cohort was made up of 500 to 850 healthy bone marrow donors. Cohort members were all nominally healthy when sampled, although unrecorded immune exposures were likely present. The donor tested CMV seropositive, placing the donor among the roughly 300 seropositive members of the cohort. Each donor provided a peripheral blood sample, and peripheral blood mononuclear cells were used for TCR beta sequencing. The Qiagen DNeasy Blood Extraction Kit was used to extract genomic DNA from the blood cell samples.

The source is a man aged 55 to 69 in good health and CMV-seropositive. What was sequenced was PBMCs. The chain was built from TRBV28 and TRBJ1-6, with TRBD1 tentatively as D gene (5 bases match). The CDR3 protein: CASSLPAGTSGSPLHF. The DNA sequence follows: TGTGCCAGCAGTTTACCCGCCGGGACTAGTGGTTCACCCCTCCACTTT.